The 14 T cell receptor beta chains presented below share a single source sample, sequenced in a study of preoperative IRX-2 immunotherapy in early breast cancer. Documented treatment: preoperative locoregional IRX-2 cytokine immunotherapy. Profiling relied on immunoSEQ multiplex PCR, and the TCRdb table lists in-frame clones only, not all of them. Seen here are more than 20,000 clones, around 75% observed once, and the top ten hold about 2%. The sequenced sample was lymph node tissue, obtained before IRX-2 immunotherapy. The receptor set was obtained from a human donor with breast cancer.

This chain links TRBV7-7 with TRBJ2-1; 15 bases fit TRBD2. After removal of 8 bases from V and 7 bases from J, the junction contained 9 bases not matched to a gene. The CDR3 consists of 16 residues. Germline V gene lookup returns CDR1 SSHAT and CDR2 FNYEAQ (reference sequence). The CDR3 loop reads CASAGTSGGPRNEQFF. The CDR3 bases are TGTGCCAGCGCCGGGACTAGCGGGGGGCCCAGAAATGAGCAGTTCTTC.

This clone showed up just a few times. The CDR3 protein is CATSRDADGAAYGYTF. DNA for the CDR3: TGTGCCACCAGCAGAGACGCCGATGGGGCGGCCTATGGCTACACCTTC. This chain connects TRBV15 to TRBJ1-2, with D possibly being TRBD1 (5 bases). The CDR3 is 16 residues long. The ends were cut back, 0 bases at V and 4 bases at J, with 15 bases in the middle. Looked up from germline, CDR1 is LNHNV and CDR2 is YYDKDF (reference sequence).

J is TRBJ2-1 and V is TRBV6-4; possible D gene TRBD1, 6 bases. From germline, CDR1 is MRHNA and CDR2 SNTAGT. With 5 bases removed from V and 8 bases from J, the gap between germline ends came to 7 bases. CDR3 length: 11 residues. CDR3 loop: CASSYRDEQFF. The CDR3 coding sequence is TGTGCCAGCAGTTACAGGGATGAGCAGTTCTTC.

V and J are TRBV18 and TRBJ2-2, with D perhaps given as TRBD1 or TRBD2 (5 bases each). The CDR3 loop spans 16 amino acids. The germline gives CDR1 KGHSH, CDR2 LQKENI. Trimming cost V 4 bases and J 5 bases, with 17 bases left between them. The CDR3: CASSLGPLSGTGELFF. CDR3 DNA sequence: TGTGCCAGCTCACTGGGGCCACTGTCGGGGACCGGGGAGCTGTTTTTT.

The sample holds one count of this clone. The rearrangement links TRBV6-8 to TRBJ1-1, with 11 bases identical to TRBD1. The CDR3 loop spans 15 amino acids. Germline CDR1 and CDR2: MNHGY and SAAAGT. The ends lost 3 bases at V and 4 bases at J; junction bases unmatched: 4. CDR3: CASSYGQGAPTEAFF. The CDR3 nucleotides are TGTGCCAGCAGTTATGGACAGGGGGCCCCCACTGAAGCTTTCTTT.

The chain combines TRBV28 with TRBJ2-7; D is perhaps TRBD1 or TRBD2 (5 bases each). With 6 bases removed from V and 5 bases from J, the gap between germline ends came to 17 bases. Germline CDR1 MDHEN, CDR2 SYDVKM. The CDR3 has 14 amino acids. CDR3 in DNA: TGTGCCAGCAGCTTTACGGGGCAGACTAACGAGCAGTACTTC. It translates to CASSFTGQTNEQYF.

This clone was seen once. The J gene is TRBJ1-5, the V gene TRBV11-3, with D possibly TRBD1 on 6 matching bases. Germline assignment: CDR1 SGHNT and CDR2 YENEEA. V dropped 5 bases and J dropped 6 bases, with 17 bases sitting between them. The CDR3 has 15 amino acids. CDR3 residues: CASSPWGRGFQPQHF. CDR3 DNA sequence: TGTGCCAGCAGCCCCTGGGGCAGGGGATTTCAGCCCCAGCATTTT.

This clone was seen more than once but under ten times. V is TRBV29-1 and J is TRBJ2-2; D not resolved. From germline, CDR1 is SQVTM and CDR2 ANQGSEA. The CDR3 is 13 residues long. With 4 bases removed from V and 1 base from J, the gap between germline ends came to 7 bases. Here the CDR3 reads CSVGSRNTGELFF. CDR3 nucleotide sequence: TGCAGCGTTGGTTCCAGGAACACCGGGGAGCTGTTTTTT.

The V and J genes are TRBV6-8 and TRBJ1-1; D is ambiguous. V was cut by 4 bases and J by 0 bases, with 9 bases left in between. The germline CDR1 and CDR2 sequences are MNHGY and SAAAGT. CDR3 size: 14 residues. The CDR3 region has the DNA TGTGCCAGCAGTTCCCGGGAGATGAACACTGAAGCTTTCTTT. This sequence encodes CASSSREMNTEAFF.

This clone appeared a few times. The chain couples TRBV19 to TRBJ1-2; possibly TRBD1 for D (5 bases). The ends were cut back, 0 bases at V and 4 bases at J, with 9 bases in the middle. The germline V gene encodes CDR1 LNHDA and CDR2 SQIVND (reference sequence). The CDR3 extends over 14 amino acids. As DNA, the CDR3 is TGTGCCAGTAGTATAGATCACGGGGGCTATGGCTACACCTTC. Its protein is CASSIDHGGYGYTF.

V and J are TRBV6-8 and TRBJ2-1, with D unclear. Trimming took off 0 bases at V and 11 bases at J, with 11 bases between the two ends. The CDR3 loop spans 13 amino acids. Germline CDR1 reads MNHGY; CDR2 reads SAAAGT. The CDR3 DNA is TGTGCCAGCAGTTACTCGAGGAGCACCCAGCAGTTCTTC. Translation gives CASSYSRSTQQFF.

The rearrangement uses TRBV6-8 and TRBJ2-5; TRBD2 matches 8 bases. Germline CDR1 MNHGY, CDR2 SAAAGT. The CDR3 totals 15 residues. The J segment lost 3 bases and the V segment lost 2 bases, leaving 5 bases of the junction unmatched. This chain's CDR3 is CASSYRLRGEETQYF. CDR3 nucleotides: TGTGCCAGCAGTTACCGATTGCGGGGGGAAGAGACCCAGTACTTC.

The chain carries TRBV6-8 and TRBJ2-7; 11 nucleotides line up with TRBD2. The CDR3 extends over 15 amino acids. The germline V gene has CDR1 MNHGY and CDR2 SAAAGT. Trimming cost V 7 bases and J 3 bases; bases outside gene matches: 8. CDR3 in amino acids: CASISGGAAGYEQYF. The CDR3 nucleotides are TGTGCCAGCATTAGCGGGGGGGCTGCTGGCTACGAGCAGTACTTC.

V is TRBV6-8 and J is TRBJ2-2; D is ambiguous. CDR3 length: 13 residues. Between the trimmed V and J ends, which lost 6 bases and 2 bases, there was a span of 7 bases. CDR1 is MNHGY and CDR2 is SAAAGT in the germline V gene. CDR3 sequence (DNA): TGTGCCAGCAGGGAGAGAAACACCGGGGAGCTGTTTTTT. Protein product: CASRERNTGELFF.